The 8 T cell receptor beta chains below come from one sample, sequenced in a study of T cells in localized non-small cell lung cancer. The protocol was immunoSEQ multiplex PCR, while the TCRdb copy is restricted to in-frame clones and leaves out a portion. The sample comprises roughly 26,000 clones, 88% of which are singletons, and 11% to 15% rests with the top ten. The sample in question was peripheral blood, obtained before any cancer treatment. These receptors were taken from a female donor at least 60 years old with stage II squamous cell lung carcinoma.

This clone was observed once. The chain joins TRBV6-5 to TRBJ2-1, with TRBD2 identical over 7 bases. The CDR3 has 13 amino acids. Germline V gene lookup returns CDR1 MNHEY and CDR2 SVGAGI. After removal of 6 bases from V and 4 bases from J, the junction contained 3 bases not matched to a gene. The CDR3 DNA is TGTGCCAGCAGGCGGGGGTTTTACAATGAGCAGTTCTTC. It translates to CASRRGFYNEQFF.

The rearrangement joins TRBV7-8 to TRBJ1-6, with 8 positions matching TRBD1. Per the germline V gene, CDR1 is SGHVS and CDR2 is FQNEAQ. The ends lost 1 base at V and 10 bases at J; junction bases unmatched: 3. The CDR3 has 14 residues. The CDR3: CASSLGQGKSPLHF. DNA for the CDR3: TGTGCCAGCAGCTTAGGACAGGGGAAGTCACCCCTCCACTTT.

The V and J genes are TRBV10-3 and TRBJ1-1; D not certain. Trimming took 0 bases from V and 11 from J, leaving 10 bases between them. The length of the CDR3 is 12 residues. The germline V gene has CDR1 ENHRY and CDR2 SYGVKD. CDR3: CAISESEGLAFF. For the CDR3, the DNA is TGTGCCATCAGTGAGTCGGAAGGGTTGGCTTTCTTT.

V gene TRBV6-5 combines with J gene TRBJ2-1, with D maybe TRBD2 (6 bases). This CDR3 contains 15 residues. From germline, CDR1 is MNHEY and CDR2 SVGAGI. Trimming cost V 1 base and J 6 bases, with 13 bases left between them. DNA of the CDR3: TGTGCCAGCAGTTACTTCCCTGGACTAAGCAATGAGCAGTTCTTC. This codes for CASSYFPGLSNEQFF.

This clone was picked up one time. The chain is built from TRBV5-4 and TRBJ2-7; TRBD1 or TRBD2 may be the D gene (5 bases each). CDR1 is SGHNT, CDR2 YYREEE, per germline (reference sequence). There are 12 residues in the CDR3. Trimming left V 5 bases short and J 3 bases short, with 9 bases between. This chain's CDR3 is CASSRDGYEQYF. In DNA form, the CDR3 reads TGTGCCAGCAGTAGGGACGGCTACGAGCAGTACTTC.

The chain couples TRBV6-5 to TRBJ2-5; maybe TRBD1 (5 bases). The ends were cut back, 2 bases at V and 1 base at J, with 11 bases in the middle. The V gene's germline CDR1 is MNHEY and CDR2 SVGAGI. This CDR3 spans 15 amino acids. The CDR3 loop reads CASSYRGSIQETQYF. CDR3 sequence (DNA): TGTGCCAGCAGTTACAGGGGCAGTATCCAAGAGACCCAGTACTTC.

This rearrangement joins TRBV18 to TRBJ1-1, with 7 bases aligning to TRBD1. This CDR3 region has 15 residues. V gave up 6 bases and J gave up 2 bases; unmatched junction bases: 9. Germline V gene data show CDR1 as KGHSH and CDR2 as LQKENI. This CDR3 reads CASSPTTGTNTEAFF. The CDR3 coding sequence is TGTGCCAGCTCCCCAACGACAGGGACAAACACTGAAGCTTTCTTT.

The J gene is TRBJ2-7, the V gene TRBV9; 11 bases are shared with TRBD1. The V segment lost 2 bases and the J segment 2 bases; nucleotides outside the gene matches: 3. The germline V gene encodes CDR1 SGDLS and CDR2 YYNGEE. This CDR3 contains 15 residues. The CDR3 bases are TGTGCCAGCAGCGTCGGGACAGGGGGAACCTACGAGCAGTACTTC. Translation: CASSVGTGGTYEQYF. The complete variable domain, with remaining parts taken from reference TRBV9 and TRBJ2-7, reads DSGVTQTPKHLITATGQRVTLRCSPRSGDLSVYWYQQSLDQGLQFLIQYYNGEERAKGNILERFSAQQFPDLHSELNLSSLELGDSALYFCASSVGTGGTYEQYFGPGTRLTVT.